The 25 T cell receptor beta chains below all came from one sample that was sequenced in a study of blood T cell repertoires in COVID-19. Data came from immunoSEQ multiplex PCR; TCRdb stores just in-frame clones and leaves some out. This table holds around 130,000 clones, around 79% found once. The sample consisted of peripheral blood. These receptors all stem from a man at least 80 years old with acute or convalescent COVID-19.

V gene TRBV7-9 combines with J gene TRBJ1-1; TRBD1 agrees at 11 bases. V was clipped by 6 bases and J by 4 bases; unmatched bases: 7. CDR1 and CDR2 (germline): SEHNR, FQNEAQ (reference sequence). The CDR3 consists of 15 residues. The DNA for the CDR3 is TGTGCCAGCAGAACGACCGGGACAGGGGGCACTGAAGCTTTCTTT. Translating it yields CASRTTGTGGTEAFF.

This chain connects TRBV7-9 to TRBJ1-5; 9 bases line up with TRBD1. The V gene end was trimmed by 5 bases and the J gene end by 3 bases; junction bases not matched to a gene: 5. The CDR3 runs to 15 residues. Germline CDR1 and CDR2: SEHNR and FQNEAQ (reference sequence). The CDR3 here is CASSPGTGNNQPQHF. The CDR3 nucleotides are TGTGCCAGCAGCCCTGGGACAGGGAACAATCAGCCCCAGCATTTT.

The chain employs TRBV5-1 and TRBJ2-7; 7 bases map to TRBD2. Germline V gene data show CDR1 as SGHRS and CDR2 as YFSETQ. The CDR3 runs to 16 residues. Trimming took 4 bases from V and 4 from J; bases not matched to a gene: 14. CDR3 coding DNA: TGCGCCAGCAGCCCTTCGGGTGGGGGGGTGTTGTACGAGCAGTACTTC. Its translation: CASSPSGGGVLYEQYF.

This clone was detected only a few times. The chain joins TRBV21-1 to TRBJ1-1. TRBV21-1 is tagged as a pseudogene. The CDR3 runs 14 residues. In nucleotides, the CDR3 is TGTGCCAGCTGGAGGTGCGGGAACAACACTGAAGCTTTCTTT. This encodes CASWRCGNNTEAFF.

The rearrangement uses TRBV5-1 and TRBJ2-5, with a tentative D call TRBD2 (5 bases). Germline CDR1 SGHRS, CDR2 YFSETQ. V was clipped by 0 bases and J by 1 base, with 10 bases between them. CDR3 length equals 15 residues. CDR3 loop: CASSLGQGGQETQYF. The CDR3 DNA is TGCGCCAGCAGCTTGGGACAAGGAGGCCAAGAGACCCAGTACTTC. The entire variable domain, with the rest obtained from reference TRBV5-1 and TRBJ2-5, is as follows: KAGVTQTPRYLIKTRGQQVTLSCSPISGHRSVSWYQQTPGQGLQFLFEYFSETQRNKGNFPGRFSGRQFSNSRSEMNVSTLELGDSALYLCASSLGQGGQETQYFGPGTRLLVL.

This chain links TRBV6-1 with TRBJ2-7; 7 bases match TRBD2. From germline, CDR1 is MNHNS and CDR2 SASEGT. CDR3 length: 13 residues. Trimming at V came to 0 bases and at J to 6 bases, leaving 2 bases not matched to a gene. This CDR3 is CASSEAGGVEQYF. The CDR3 nucleotides are TGTGCCAGCAGTGAAGCGGGGGGGGTCGAGCAGTACTTC.

CDR3 loop: CASSLSRDTEAFF. The CDR3 nucleotides are TGTGCCAGCAGCTTAAGCAGGGACACTGAAGCTTTCTTT. This rearrangement joins TRBV7-3 to TRBJ1-1; D possibly corresponds to TRBD1 (5 bases). The germline CDR1 and CDR2 sequences are SGHTA and FQGTGA. Trimming removed 1 base from V and 3 bases from J, with 6 bases in between. The CDR3 loop spans 13 amino acids.

The V call is TRBV5-1, the J call TRBJ1-2; 8 bases match TRBD1. There are 15 residues in the CDR3. Trimming removed 7 bases from V and 3 bases from J; junction bases left unmatched: 11. Germline V CDR1 and CDR2: SGHRS, YFSETQ. CDR3 sequence reads: CASANSGQAYYGYTF. CDR3 DNA sequence: TGCGCCAGCGCCAACTCGGGACAGGCCTACTATGGCTACACCTTC.

This clone was observed a few times. This chain joins TRBV5-5 and TRBJ2-7; perhaps TRBD1 as D (5 bases). Trimming cost V 4 bases and J 2 bases, with 10 bases left between them. From germline, CDR1 is SGHKS and CDR2 YYEKEE (reference sequence). The CDR3 loop spans 13 amino acids. CDR3 residues: CASSVTDTYEQYF. CDR3 nucleotides: TGTGCCAGCAGCGTGACAGATACCTACGAGCAGTACTTC.

The chain is built from TRBV12-3 or TRBV12-4 and TRBJ1-2, with unresolved D. The V end lost 3 bases, the J end lost 5 bases, and 7 bases lay between the germline ends. There are 12 residues in the CDR3. The CDR3 loop is CASSFSLYGYTF. In DNA form, the CDR3 reads TGTGCCAGCAGTTTTTCCCTTTATGGCTACACCTTC.

The chain combines TRBV5-1 with TRBJ1-6; D is possibly TRBD1 (6 bases). CDR1 and CDR2 from the germline V gene are SGHRS and YFSETQ. V lost 1 base to trimming and J lost 14 bases, with 22 bases between them. The CDR3 extends over 16 amino acids. The CDR3 region is CASSLRPAGGQKALHF. In DNA, the CDR3 is TGCGCCAGCAGCTTGCGACCGGCCGGTGGACAGAAGGCCCTCCACTTT. Full variable domain (outside the CDR3, taken from reference TRBV5-1 and TRBJ1-6): KAGVTQTPRYLIKTRGQQVTLSCSPISGHRSVSWYQQTPGQGLQFLFEYFSETQRNKGNFPGRFSGRQFSNSRSEMNVSTLELGDSALYLCASSLRPAGGQKALHFGNGTRLTVT.

In this sample, this clone turned up many times. The rearrangement joins TRBV5-4 to TRBJ2-2, with D possibly being TRBD2 (6 bases). With 5 bases removed from V and 3 bases from J, the gap between germline ends came to 17 bases. This CDR3 has 16 amino acids. CDR1 and CDR2 (germline): SGHNT, YYREEE (reference sequence). This CDR3 reads CASSKIMGGYTGELFF. The CDR3 DNA reads TGTGCCAGCAGTAAAATAATGGGGGGTTACACCGGGGAGCTGTTTTTT.

This chain links TRBV11-2 with TRBJ2-3; the D is unclear. Germline CDR1 is SGHAT and CDR2 is FQNNGV. The CDR3 loop spans 15 amino acids. V was pared by 2 bases and J by 2 bases, with 11 bases between. The CDR3 DNA sequence: TGTGCCAGCAGCTTACTACCTACCCTCACAGATACGCAGTATTTT. Its translation: CASSLLPTLTDTQYF.

The rearrangement uses TRBV5-1 and TRBJ1-4, with a weak D call TRBD1 (5 bases). V gave up 2 bases and J gave up 7 bases, with 18 bases separating them. The CDR3 has 16 amino acids. Germline values: CDR1 SGHRS, CDR2 YFSETQ. CDR3 sequence (DNA): TGCGCCAGCAGCTTATCGACAGCCGGAAGGTTTGAAAAACTGTTTTTT. This encodes CASSLSTAGRFEKLFF.

This clone was seen a few times. The chain recombines TRBV11-2 with TRBJ2-3; D gene ambiguous. This CDR3 has 12 amino acids. The V gene lost 7 bases and the J gene lost 4 bases, with 9 bases spanning the gap. In germline, CDR1 is SGHAT, CDR2 FQNNGV. The CDR3 DNA follows: TGTGCCAGCACCGCTCTAGCAGATACGCAGTATTTT. It is translated as CASTALADTQYF.

This chain connects TRBV7-2 to TRBJ2-7; the match to TRBD1 covers 9 bases. CDR1 is SGHTA, CDR2 FQGNSA, per germline. V trimming: 5 bases; J trimming: 9 bases; junction bases outside the gene matches: 5. The CDR3 length is 12 residues. DNA for the CDR3: TGTGCCAGCAGCCTCACGGACAGGGGGCAGTACTTC. Its translation: CASSLTDRGQYF. Combining the CDR3 with reference TRBV7-2 and TRBJ2-7 gives the whole variable domain GAGVSQSPSNKVTEKGKDVELRCDPISGHTALYWYRQSLGQGLEFLIYFQGNSAPDKSGLPSDRFSAERTGGSVSTLTIQRTQQEDSAVYLCASSLTDRGQYFGPGTRLTVT.

V gene TRBV5-4 combines with J gene TRBJ1-6; no firm D call. CDR3 size: 16 residues. Germline V gene sequence: CDR1 SGHNT, CDR2 YYREEE (reference sequence). The germline V and J ends were trimmed by 4 bases and 0 bases, with 11 bases remaining between them. This CDR3 is CASSPDPGSYNSPLHF. CDR3 bases: TGTGCCAGCAGCCCCGACCCGGGCTCCTATAATTCACCCCTCCACTTT.

This chain links TRBV5-1 with TRBJ2-7, with 7 bases aligning to TRBD1. The CDR3 is 14 amino acids. Germline V gene sequence: CDR1 SGHRS, CDR2 YFSETQ. The junction had 9 bases not matched to a gene; V was cut back by 5 bases and J by 4 bases. The CDR3 nucleotides read TGCGCCAGCAGTAATACAGGGGCGAGGTACGAGCAGTACTTC. The encoded protein is CASSNTGARYEQYF.

The chain combines TRBV6-1 with TRBJ2-3, with D possibly matching TRBD2 (6 bases). Germline V gene data show CDR1 as MNHNS and CDR2 as SASEGT. The CDR3 runs to 14 residues. V lost 0 bases to trimming and J lost 5 bases, with 9 bases between them. The CDR3 nucleotides read TGTGCCAGCAGTGAAGCTGGGAGGCGAGATACGCAGTATTTT. Protein product: CASSEAGRRDTQYF.

This clone was found a few times. J is TRBJ2-2 and V is TRBV5-5; no definite D call. This CDR3 is built from 16 residues. The V gene lost 4 bases and the J gene lost 0 bases, with 13 bases spanning the gap. Per germline, CDR1 SGHKS and CDR2 YYEKEE (reference sequence). Written as DNA, the CDR3 is TGTGCCAGCAGCCTTAGCCCGTTCGCGAACACCGGGGAGCTGTTTTTT. This codes for CASSLSPFANTGELFF.

The CDR3 spells CACSEGNYGYTF. CDR3 nucleotides: TGTGCGTGCTCCGAGGGCAACTATGGCTACACCTTC. This rearrangement joins TRBV28 to TRBJ1-2; D gene unclear. The CDR3 is 12 amino acids. Germline V gene sequence: CDR1 MDHEN, CDR2 SYDVKM.

Note on this clone: Other DNA variants within this sample encode the same CDR3. The V and J genes are TRBV3-1 (or the pseudogene TRBV3-2) and TRBJ1-5; no reliable D call. Germline-derived CDR1 and CDR2 are LGHDT and YNNKEL (reference sequence). There are 13 residues in the CDR3. Trimming pared 4 bases from V and 2 bases from J, leaving 6 bases between. The CDR3 nucleotides read TGTGCCAGCAGCCCCCCCGGCAATCAGCCCCAGCATTTT. Protein product: CASSPPGNQPQHF.

The chain is built from TRBV6-6 and TRBJ1-2; tentative D call: TRBD1 (5 bases). Between the trimmed V and J ends, which lost 6 bases and 2 bases, there was a span of 16 bases. CDR3 size: 15 residues. From germline, CDR1 is MNHNY and CDR2 SVGAGI (reference sequence). CDR3 sequence: CASSQGLWANYGYTF. CDR3 nucleotides: TGTGCCAGCAGCCAGGGCCTCTGGGCCAACTATGGCTACACCTTC.

This chain connects TRBV15 to TRBJ1-4; 7 bases align to TRBD1. The germline gives CDR1 LNHNV, CDR2 YYDKDF (reference sequence). The CDR3 is made up of 15 amino acids. V lost 5 bases to trimming and J lost 6 bases; unmatched junction nucleotides: 9. CDR3 nucleotide sequence: TGTGCCACCAGCTTACAGGGGCAGCCCGATGAAAAACTGTTTTTT. This gives the protein CATSLQGQPDEKLFF.

The V and J genes are TRBV10-3 and TRBJ1-1; D possibly corresponds to TRBD1 (5 bases). V was clipped by 7 bases and J by 0 bases, with 9 bases between them. Germline loops: CDR1 ENHRY, CDR2 SYGVKD. The CDR3 has 13 residues. The CDR3 protein is CAIKRQLNTEAFF. For the CDR3, the DNA is TGTGCCATCAAGAGACAGTTGAACACTGAAGCTTTCTTT.